This T cell receptor beta chain was identified during a study of T cell responses to AZD1222 COVID-19 vaccine. Study-wide results and limits: Reports say nearly half of spike-specific TCRs go after unmutated variant regions. Donors, mostly white British, included more females; clonal diversity was possibly underestimated. Spike-specific TCR breadth rose after two AZD1222 doses, and depth rose as well.

The protocol was immunoSEQ multiplex PCR, while the TCRdb copy is restricted to in-frame clones and leaves out a portion. The table includes 110,000 or so clones, around 87% detected once. As to this clone: Its antigen is still unknown.

This clonotype was obtained from an adult who received the AZD1222 COVID-19 vaccine. The sequences come from peripheral blood, collected 28 days after the second AZD1222 dose.

Here the CDR3 reads CASSATAGELFF. The DNA of the CDR3 is TGTGCCAGCAGCGCGACCGCCGGGGAGCTGTTTTTT. V usage is TRBV9 and J usage is TRBJ2-2, with D uncertain. The V end lost 3 bases, the J end lost 6 bases, and 6 bases lay between the germline ends. CDR1 and CDR2 (germline): SGDLS, YYNGEE. The CDR3 sequence is 12 residues long.